One and the same sample provided the 32 T cell receptor beta chains below, sequenced in a study of blood T cell repertoires in COVID-19. The table came from immunoSEQ multiplex PCR; TCRdb's copy has only in-frame clones and leaves some out. Of 150,000 to 200,000 clones listed, 80% to 90% are singletons. Input material: peripheral blood. Every receptor here comes from a man aged 55 to 69 with acute or convalescent COVID-19.

This clone was counted at least ten times. The V gene is TRBV27, the J gene TRBJ1-1; 8 bases are a match to TRBD1. The junction had 10 bases not matched to a gene; V was cut back by 4 bases and J by 9 bases. The germline V gene encodes CDR1 MNHEY and CDR2 SMNVEV (reference sequence). The CDR3 spans 14 residues. The CDR3 here is CASSSIRGTGQAFF. The CDR3 region has the DNA TGTGCCAGCAGTTCCATACGAGGGACAGGACAAGCTTTCTTT.

The V gene is TRBV7-9, the J gene TRBJ1-2, with no clear D. Germline CDR1 and CDR2: SEHNR and FQNEAQ (reference sequence). There are 13 residues in the CDR3. V lost 8 bases and J 3 bases, leaving 13 bases between the germline ends. CDR3 in amino acids: CASQSLRDYGYTF. The CDR3 DNA is TGTGCCAGCCAAAGCTTACGGGACTATGGCTACACCTTC.

V is TRBV18 and J is TRBJ2-7, with D possibly TRBD2 on 5 matching bases. The CDR3 contains 13 residues. Trimming pared 3 bases from V and 4 bases from J, leaving 10 bases between. Germline CDR1 reads KGHSH; CDR2 reads LQKENI. Here the CDR3 DNA reads TGTGCCAGCTCACCCGGGATTTTATACGAGCAGTACTTC. Amino acid sequence: CASSPGILYEQYF.

This chain connects TRBV3-1 (or the pseudogene TRBV3-2) to TRBJ2-1, with unresolved D. Germline V CDR1 and CDR2: LGHDT, YNNKEL (reference sequence). The V end was cut by 7 bases, the J end by 0 bases, with 7 bases between. The CDR3 runs to 13 residues. The CDR3 sequence: CASTPFSYNEQFF. The DNA for the CDR3 is TGTGCCAGCACCCCTTTCTCCTACAATGAGCAGTTCTTC.

The rearrangement links TRBV2 to TRBJ2-5; 9 nucleotides line up with TRBD1. CDR1 is SNHLY and CDR2 is FYNNEI in the germline V gene. The CDR3 runs 14 residues. V lost 6 bases and J lost 5; bases outside the gene matches: 7. Here the CDR3 DNA reads TGTGCCAGCAGGAGGGACAGGGCGGCGGAGACCCAGTACTTC. This gives the protein CASRRDRAAETQYF. The complete variable domain, with remaining parts taken from reference TRBV2 and TRBJ2-5, reads EPEVTQTPSHQVTQMGQEVILRCVPISNHLYFYWYRQILGQKVEFLVSFYNNEISEKSEIFDDQFSVERPDGSNFTLKIRSTKLEDSAMYFCASRRDRAAETQYFGPGTRLLVL.

The genes are TRBV28 and TRBJ2-7; 8 positions match TRBD2. Germline CDR1 is MDHEN and CDR2 is SYDVKM. The CDR3 extends over 13 amino acids. J gave up 6 bases and V 6 bases, and 7 bases lay outside the gene matches. This CDR3 is CASSRGGWGEQYF. CDR3 nucleotide sequence: TGTGCCAGCAGCCGCGGGGGGTGGGGCGAGCAGTACTTC.

This chain's CDR3 is CASSLRTGTGELFF. The CDR3 DNA follows: TGCGCCAGCAGCCTACGGACAGGGACCGGGGAGCTGTTTTTT. The chain links TRBV5-1 to TRBJ2-2; 8 bases are shared with TRBD1. In germline, CDR1 is SGHRS, CDR2 YFSETQ. V shed 4 bases and J 5 bases; nucleotides not matched to a gene: 4. The CDR3 has 14 amino acids.

The chain recombines TRBV12-3 or TRBV12-4 with TRBJ2-1; D is possibly TRBD2 (6 bases). The CDR3 loop spans 12 amino acids. V was shortened by 5 bases and J by 11 bases, with 13 bases between the two germline ends. CDR3 sequence (DNA): TGTGCCAGCAGTCTGGGACGGGGGAAGCAGTTCTTC. Translating it yields CASSLGRGKQFF.

This rearrangement joins TRBV6-5 to TRBJ1-2, with a weak D call TRBD1 (5 bases). Germline V gene sequence: CDR1 MNHEY, CDR2 SVGAGI. V dropped 7 bases and J dropped 2 bases, with 17 bases sitting between them. The CDR3 totals 15 residues. Here the CDR3 DNA reads TGTGCCAGCAAGCCCCGTTCTCGACAGAACTATGGCTACACCTTC. Amino acids: CASKPRSRQNYGYTF.

The CDR3 DNA reads TGCGCCAGCAGTGTCACAGGGGCCTCTGGGGCCAACGTCCTGACTTTC. This translates into CASSVTGASGANVLTF. The chain recombines TRBV5-1 with TRBJ2-6; TRBD1 agrees at 7 bases. Germline CDR1 SGHRS, CDR2 YFSETQ. CDR3 length: 16 residues. V was clipped by 5 bases and J by 0 bases; unmatched bases: 5.

V usage is TRBV2 and J usage is TRBJ1-1, with D tentatively TRBD1 (6 bases). CDR3 length: 15 residues. The V end was cut by 6 bases, the J end by 4 bases, with 18 bases between. Germline CDR1 SNHLY, CDR2 FYNNEI. The chain's CDR3 is CASSLTYRDGTEAFF. CDR3 nucleotide sequence: TGTGCCAGCAGCCTGACATACAGGGATGGCACTGAAGCTTTCTTT.

The chain joins TRBV4-1 to TRBJ1-1, with 12 nucleotides matching TRBD1. This CDR3 spans 17 amino acids. With V trimmed by 6 bases and J by 3 bases, 11 bases remained unmatched. Germline assignment: CDR1 MGHRA and CDR2 YSYEKL. The CDR3 protein is CASRQGQGARRDTEAFF. DNA of the CDR3: TGCGCCAGCAGACAGGGACAGGGGGCGCGAAGGGACACTGAAGCTTTCTTT.

The chain couples TRBV28 to TRBJ2-2, with a tentative D call TRBD2 (6 bases). Between the trimmed V and J ends, which lost 6 bases and 5 bases, there was a span of 16 bases. The CDR3 has 15 residues. The V gene's germline CDR1 is MDHEN and CDR2 SYDVKM. The chain's CDR3 is CASRVSFLATGELFF. CDR3 DNA sequence: TGTGCCAGCAGGGTGAGCTTTCTAGCGACCGGGGAGCTGTTTTTT.

This clone was found once. The chain has TRBV28 and TRBJ2-5, with 8 bases that match TRBD2. CDR3 size: 13 residues. With V trimmed by 8 bases and J by 4 bases, 6 bases remained unmatched. Per the germline V gene, CDR1 is MDHEN and CDR2 is SYDVKM. The CDR3 loop is CASRTSPRETQYF. The CDR3 DNA reads as TGTGCCAGCCGGACTAGCCCCCGAGAGACCCAGTACTTC.

CDR3: CASSSNTWYNQPQHF. CDR3 DNA sequence: TGTGCCAGTAGTTCTAATACTTGGTACAATCAGCCCCAGCATTTT. This rearrangement joins TRBV19 to TRBJ1-5; D remains unclear. Looked up from germline, CDR1 is LNHDA and CDR2 is SQIVND (reference sequence). The germline V and J ends were trimmed by 5 bases and 3 bases, with 14 bases remaining between them. The CDR3 has 15 amino acids.

The chain recombines TRBV11-2 with TRBJ1-5, with 9 nucleotides matching TRBD1. CDR3 length: 15 amino acids. Germline CDR1 is SGHAT and CDR2 is FQNNGV. J lost 4 bases, V lost 6 bases, and 7 bases had no gene match. The CDR3 DNA reads as TGTGCCAGCAGTAAGGGACAGGGTATGAATCAGCCCCAGCATTTT. Translated: CASSKGQGMNQPQHF.

As DNA, the CDR3 is TGTGCCACCGTTACAGGGGGCTATGGCTACACCTTC. It translates to CATVTGGYGYTF. The chain has TRBV19 and TRBJ1-2; 8 bases agree with TRBD1. The CDR3 has 12 residues. CDR1 is LNHDA, CDR2 SQIVND, per germline (reference sequence). The junction had 5 bases not matched to a gene; V was cut back by 10 bases and J by 4 bases.

The rearrangement joins TRBV24-1 to TRBJ2-1; maybe TRBD2 (6 bases). Per germline, CDR1 KGHDR and CDR2 SFDVKD. This CDR3 has 14 amino acids. The V and J ends lost 1 base and 7 bases respectively, with 10 bases between them. DNA for the CDR3: TGTGCCACCAGTGATTTTAGCGGATTAAATGAGCAGTTCTTC. Translated: CATSDFSGLNEQFF.

The rearrangement uses TRBV6-5 and TRBJ2-7; 7 bases align to TRBD2. The CDR3 runs to 14 residues. Germline V gene data show CDR1 as MNHEY and CDR2 as SVGAGI. V trimming: 7 bases; J trimming: 0 bases; junction bases outside the gene matches: 6. The CDR3 sequence is CASNPGTNSYEQYF. The CDR3 DNA follows: TGTGCCAGCAATCCGGGGACTAACTCCTACGAGCAGTACTTC.

The rearrangement uses TRBV28 and TRBJ1-6; 8 positions agree with TRBD1. V dropped 4 bases and J dropped 0; count of bases not matched to a gene: 11. Looked up from germline, CDR1 is MDHEN and CDR2 is SYDVKM. The CDR3 has 19 residues. The DNA for the CDR3 is TGTGCCAGCAGTTCCTGGACAGGGAGGGAGGACTCCTATAATTCACCCCTCCACTTT. Translating it yields CASSSWTGREDSYNSPLHF.

This clone turned up a few times. V usage is TRBV30 and J usage is TRBJ2-7; tentative D call: TRBD2 (6 bases). The CDR3 has 12 amino acids. V lost 5 bases to trimming and J lost 2 bases, with 10 bases between them. The germline gives CDR1 GTSNPN, CDR2 SVGIG (reference sequence). Here the CDR3 reads CAWRDSTYEQYF. The CDR3 nucleotides read TGTGCCTGGCGGGACTCAACCTACGAGCAGTACTTC. Using reference TRBV30 and TRBJ2-7 for the parts outside the CDR3, the full variable domain is SQTIHQWPATLVQPVGSPLSLECTVEGTSNPNLYWYRQAAGRGLQLLFYSVGIGQISSEVPQNLSASRPQDRQFILSSKKLLLSDSGFYLCAWRDSTYEQYFGPGTRLTVT.

This sequence joins TRBV10-3 and TRBJ2-7; 7 bases match TRBD1. This CDR3 region has 16 residues. The germline CDR1 and CDR2 sequences are ENHRY and SYGVKD. V lost 3 bases, J lost 3 bases, and 11 bases stayed unmatched. CDR3 in amino acids: CAISDPHNAGGYEQYF. CDR3 DNA: TGTGCCATCAGTGATCCCCACAACGCAGGGGGCTACGAGCAGTACTTC.

The chain couples TRBV5-6 to TRBJ1-1; perhaps TRBD1 as D (5 bases). This CDR3 contains 12 residues. The V and J ends lost 6 bases and 14 bases respectively, with 20 bases between them. Germline V lookup: CDR1 SGHDT, CDR2 YYEEEE. The CDR3 region is CASTSFGSRDFF. The CDR3 bases are TGTGCCAGCACCTCTTTCGGGAGCAGGGACTTCTTT.

V gene TRBV18 combines with J gene TRBJ1-6; D not resolved. Germline CDR1 is KGHSH and CDR2 is LQKENI. Trimming stripped 5 bases from V and 11 bases from J, with 13 bases between. The CDR3 is 13 residues long. This chain's CDR3 is CASSTEPAAPLHF. CDR3 DNA sequence: TGTGCCAGCTCAACTGAGCCTGCGGCACCCCTCCACTTT.

In this sample, this clone turned up once. The chain joins TRBV6-5 to TRBJ2-7; 9 positions match TRBD1. The CDR3 length is 14 residues. CDR1 and CDR2 from the germline V gene are MNHEY and SVGAGI. V shed 7 bases and J 7 bases; nucleotides not matched to a gene: 11. The CDR3 spells CASTTIQGAGEQYF. The CDR3 nucleotides are TGTGCCAGCACCACTATACAGGGGGCCGGGGAGCAGTACTTC.

The V gene is TRBV11-2, the J gene TRBJ2-5; D is possibly TRBD1 (7 bases). V lost 6 bases and J 4 bases, leaving 21 bases between the germline ends. Germline V lookup: CDR1 SGHAT, CDR2 FQNNGV. This CDR3 is built from 16 residues. This chain's CDR3 is CASRPRIGGGGETQYF. The CDR3 region has the DNA TGTGCCAGCAGACCGAGAATAGGAGGGGGCGGAGAGACCCAGTACTTC.

The chain uses TRBV12-3 or TRBV12-4 and TRBJ1-3, with D unclear. The CDR3 length is 13 residues. The V end was cut by 3 bases, the J end by 2 bases, with 5 bases between. The CDR3 nucleotides read TGTGCCAGCAGTTTTTCTGCTGGAAACACCATATATTTT. Its protein is CASSFSAGNTIYF.

The chain has TRBV9 and TRBJ1-4; TRBD1 agrees at 9 bases. The CDR3 runs 14 residues. Germline CDR1 SGDLS, CDR2 YYNGEE. The V segment lost 3 bases and the J segment 8 bases; nucleotides outside the gene matches: 5. The CDR3 loop is CASSADRGSEKLFF. CDR3 DNA: TGTGCCAGCAGCGCGGACAGGGGCAGCGAAAAACTGTTTTTT.

This clone was detected a few times. This chain links TRBV6-5 with TRBJ2-3; TRBD2 aligns across 13 bases. V lost 4 bases and J lost 4; bases outside the gene matches: 2. The CDR3 has 15 residues. The V gene's germline CDR1 is MNHEY and CDR2 SVGAGI. The CDR3 loop is CASSFGLAGADTQYF. The CDR3 nucleotides are TGTGCCAGCAGTTTTGGACTAGCGGGAGCAGATACGCAGTATTTT.

This clone was found once. V usage is TRBV11-2 and J usage is TRBJ2-3; possible D gene TRBD1, 5 bases. The V end was cut by 4 bases, the J end by 2 bases, with 13 bases between. Germline V gives CDR1 SGHAT, CDR2 FQNNGV. The CDR3 consists of 15 residues. CDR3 DNA sequence: TGTGCCAGCAGCTACAGGAGACTTAACACAGATACGCAGTATTTT. It is translated as CASSYRRLNTDTQYF.

This clone was seen only a few times. The chain carries TRBV12-3 or TRBV12-4 and TRBJ2-1; 7 nucleotides agree with TRBD1. After removal of 3 bases from V and 7 bases from J, the junction contained 0 bases not matched to a gene. This CDR3 is 12 amino acids long. As DNA, the CDR3 is TGTGCCAGCAGTTTGACAGGGAATGAGCAGTTCTTC. Protein: CASSLTGNEQFF.

This clone was observed a single time. This chain links TRBV2 with TRBJ1-5, with D possibly TRBD1 on 5 matching bases. The germline V gene has CDR1 SNHLY and CDR2 FYNNEI. The V and J ends lost 3 bases and 0 bases respectively, with 6 bases between them. This CDR3 has 14 residues. CDR3 bases: TGTGCCAGCAGTGAGGGGCTTAGCAATCAGCCCCAGCATTTT. This sequence encodes CASSEGLSNQPQHF. Full variable domain (rest looked up from reference TRBV2 and TRBJ1-5): EPEVTQTPSHQVTQMGQEVILRCVPISNHLYFYWYRQILGQKVEFLVSFYNNEISEKSEIFDDQFSVERPDGSNFTLKIRSTKLEDSAMYFCASSEGLSNQPQHFGDGTRLSIL.